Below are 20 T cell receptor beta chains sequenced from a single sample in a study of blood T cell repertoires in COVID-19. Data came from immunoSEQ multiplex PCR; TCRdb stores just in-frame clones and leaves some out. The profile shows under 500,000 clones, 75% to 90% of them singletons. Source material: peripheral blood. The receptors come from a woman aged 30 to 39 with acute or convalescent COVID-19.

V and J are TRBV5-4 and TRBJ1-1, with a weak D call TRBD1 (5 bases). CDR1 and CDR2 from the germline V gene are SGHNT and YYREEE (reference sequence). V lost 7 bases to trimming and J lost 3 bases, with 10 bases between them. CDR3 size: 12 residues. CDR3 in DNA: TGTGCCAGCGGACATATGGACACTGAAGCTTTCTTT. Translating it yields CASGHMDTEAFF.

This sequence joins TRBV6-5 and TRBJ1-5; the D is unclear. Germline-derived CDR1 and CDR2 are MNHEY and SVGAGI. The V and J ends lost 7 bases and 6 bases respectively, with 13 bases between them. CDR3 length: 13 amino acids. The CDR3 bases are TGTGCCAGCACGATAATACGGAGTCAGCCCCAGCATTTT. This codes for CASTIIRSQPQHF.

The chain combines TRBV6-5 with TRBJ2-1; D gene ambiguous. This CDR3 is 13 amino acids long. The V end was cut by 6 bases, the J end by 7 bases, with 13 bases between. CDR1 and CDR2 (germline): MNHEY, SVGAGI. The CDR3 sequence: CASSLVGENEQFF. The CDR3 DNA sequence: TGTGCCAGCAGCCTCGTAGGAGAGAATGAGCAGTTCTTC.

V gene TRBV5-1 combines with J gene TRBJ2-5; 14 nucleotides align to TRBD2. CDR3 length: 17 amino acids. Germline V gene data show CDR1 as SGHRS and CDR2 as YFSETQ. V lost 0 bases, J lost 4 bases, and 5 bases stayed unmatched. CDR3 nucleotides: TGCGCCAGCAGCTTGGGACTAGCGGGGGGGTTAGGAGAGACCCAGTACTTC. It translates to CASSLGLAGGLGETQYF.

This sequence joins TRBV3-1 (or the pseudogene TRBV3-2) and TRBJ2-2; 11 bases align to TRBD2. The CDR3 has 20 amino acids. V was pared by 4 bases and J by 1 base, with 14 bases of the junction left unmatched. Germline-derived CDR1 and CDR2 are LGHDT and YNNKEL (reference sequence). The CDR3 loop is CASSPGGWLAGGLNTGELFF. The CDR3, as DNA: TGTGCCAGCAGCCCCGGGGGTTGGCTAGCGGGGGGACTGAACACCGGGGAGCTGTTTTTT.

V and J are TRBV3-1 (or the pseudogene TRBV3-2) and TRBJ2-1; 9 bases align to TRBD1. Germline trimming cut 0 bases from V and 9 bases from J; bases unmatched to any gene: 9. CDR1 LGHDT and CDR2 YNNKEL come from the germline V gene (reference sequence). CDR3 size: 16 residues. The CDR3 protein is CASSQDTGTGIGEQFF. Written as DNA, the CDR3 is TGTGCCAGCAGCCAAGATACCGGGACAGGGATAGGTGAGCAGTTCTTC.

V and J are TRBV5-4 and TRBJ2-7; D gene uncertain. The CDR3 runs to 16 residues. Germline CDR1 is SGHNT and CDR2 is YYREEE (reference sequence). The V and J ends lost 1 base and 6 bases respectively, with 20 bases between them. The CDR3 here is CASSLFPPGFGGEQYF. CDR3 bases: TGTGCCAGCAGCTTGTTCCCCCCCGGGTTTGGTGGCGAGCAGTACTTC.

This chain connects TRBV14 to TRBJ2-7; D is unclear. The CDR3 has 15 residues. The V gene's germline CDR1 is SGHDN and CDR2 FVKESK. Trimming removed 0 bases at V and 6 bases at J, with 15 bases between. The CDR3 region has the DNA TGTGCCAGCAGCCAAGATTCGTCCGGTCTCGGCGAGCAGTACTTC. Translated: CASSQDSSGLGEQYF.

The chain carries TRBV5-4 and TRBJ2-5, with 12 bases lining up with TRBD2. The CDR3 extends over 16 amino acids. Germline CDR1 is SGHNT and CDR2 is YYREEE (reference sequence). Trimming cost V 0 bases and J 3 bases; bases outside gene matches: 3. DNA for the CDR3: TGTGCCAGCAGCTTGGGACTAGCGGGGGCTAAAGAGACCCAGTACTTC. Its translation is CASSLGLAGAKETQYF. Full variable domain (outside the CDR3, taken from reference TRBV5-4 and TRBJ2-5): ETGVTQSPTHLIKTRGQQVTLRCSSQSGHNTVSWYQQALGQGPQFIFQYYREEENGRGNFPPRFSGLQFPNYSSELNVNALELDDSALYLCASSLGLAGAKETQYFGPGTRLLVL.

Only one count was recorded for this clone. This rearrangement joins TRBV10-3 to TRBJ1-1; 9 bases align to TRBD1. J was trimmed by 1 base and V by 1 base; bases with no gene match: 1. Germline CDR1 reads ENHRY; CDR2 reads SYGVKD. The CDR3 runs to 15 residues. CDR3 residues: CAISEWDRENTEAFF. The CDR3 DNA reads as TGTGCCATCAGTGAGTGGGACAGGGAGAACACTGAAGCTTTCTTT.

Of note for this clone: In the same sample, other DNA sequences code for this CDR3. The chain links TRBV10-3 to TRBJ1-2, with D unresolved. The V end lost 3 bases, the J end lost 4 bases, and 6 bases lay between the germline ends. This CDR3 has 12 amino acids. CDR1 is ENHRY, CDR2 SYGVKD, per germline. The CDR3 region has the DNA TGTGCCATCAGTGAAACTGCCTATGGCTACACCTTC. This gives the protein CAISETAYGYTF.

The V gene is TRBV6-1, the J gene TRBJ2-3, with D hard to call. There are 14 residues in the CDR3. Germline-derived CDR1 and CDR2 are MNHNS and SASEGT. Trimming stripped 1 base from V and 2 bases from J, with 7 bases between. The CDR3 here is CASSEDTNTDTQYF. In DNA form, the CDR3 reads TGTGCCAGCAGTGAAGACACGAACACAGATACGCAGTATTTT.

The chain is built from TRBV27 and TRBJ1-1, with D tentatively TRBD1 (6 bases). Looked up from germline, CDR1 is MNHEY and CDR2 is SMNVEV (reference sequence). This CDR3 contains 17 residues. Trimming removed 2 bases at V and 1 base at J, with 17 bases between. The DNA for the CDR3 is TGTGCCAGCAGTTTAATAGGTCGTCAGGGGCCGAACACTGAAGCTTTCTTT. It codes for CASSLIGRQGPNTEAFF.

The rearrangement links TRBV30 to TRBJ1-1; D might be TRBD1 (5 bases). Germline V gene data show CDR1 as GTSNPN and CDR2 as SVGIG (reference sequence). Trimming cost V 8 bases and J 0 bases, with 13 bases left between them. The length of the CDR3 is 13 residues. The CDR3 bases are TGTGCCAGGGGCGACAGCCTGAACACTGAAGCTTTCTTT. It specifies CARGDSLNTEAFF.

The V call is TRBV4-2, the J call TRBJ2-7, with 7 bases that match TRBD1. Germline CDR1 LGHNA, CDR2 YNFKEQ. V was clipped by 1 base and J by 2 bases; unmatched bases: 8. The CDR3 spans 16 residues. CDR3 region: CASSQAGTETTYEQYF. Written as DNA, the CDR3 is TGTGCCAGCAGCCAAGCCGGGACAGAGACTACCTACGAGCAGTACTTC.

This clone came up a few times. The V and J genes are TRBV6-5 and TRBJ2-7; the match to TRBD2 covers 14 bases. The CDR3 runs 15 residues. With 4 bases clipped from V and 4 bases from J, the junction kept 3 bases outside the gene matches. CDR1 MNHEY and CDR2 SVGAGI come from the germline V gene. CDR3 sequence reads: CASSWTSGGHYEQYF. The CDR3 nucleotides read TGTGCCAGCAGTTGGACTAGCGGGGGGCATTACGAGCAGTACTTC.

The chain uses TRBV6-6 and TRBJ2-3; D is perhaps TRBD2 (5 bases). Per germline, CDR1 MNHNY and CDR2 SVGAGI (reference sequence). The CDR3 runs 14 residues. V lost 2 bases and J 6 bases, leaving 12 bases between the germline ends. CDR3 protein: CASSYEGRADTQYF. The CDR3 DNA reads TGTGCCAGCAGTTACGAGGGCCGTGCGGATACGCAGTATTTT.

CDR3 nucleotides: TGTGCCAGCAGGTCCGACCGGGACTATGGCTACACCTTC. Translation gives CASRSDRDYGYTF. The V call is TRBV9, the J call TRBJ1-2; no reliable D call. Germline-derived CDR1 and CDR2 are SGDLS and YYNGEE. V was clipped by 5 bases and J by 3 bases, with 11 bases between them. The CDR3 is 13 amino acids.

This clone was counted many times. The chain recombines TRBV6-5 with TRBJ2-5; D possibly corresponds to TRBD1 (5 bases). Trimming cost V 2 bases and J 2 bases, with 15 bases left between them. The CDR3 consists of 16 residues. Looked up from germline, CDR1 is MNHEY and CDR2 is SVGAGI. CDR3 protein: CASSYSTGGTQETQYF. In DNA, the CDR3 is TGTGCCAGCAGTTACAGCACAGGCGGAACACAAGAGACCCAGTACTTC.

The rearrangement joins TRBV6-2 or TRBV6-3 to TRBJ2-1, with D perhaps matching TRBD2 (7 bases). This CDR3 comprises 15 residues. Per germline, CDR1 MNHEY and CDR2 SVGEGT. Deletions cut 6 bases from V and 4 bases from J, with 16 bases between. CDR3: CASSRGTSVYNEQFF. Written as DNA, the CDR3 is TGTGCCAGCAGCAGGGGAACTAGCGTGTACAATGAGCAGTTCTTC.